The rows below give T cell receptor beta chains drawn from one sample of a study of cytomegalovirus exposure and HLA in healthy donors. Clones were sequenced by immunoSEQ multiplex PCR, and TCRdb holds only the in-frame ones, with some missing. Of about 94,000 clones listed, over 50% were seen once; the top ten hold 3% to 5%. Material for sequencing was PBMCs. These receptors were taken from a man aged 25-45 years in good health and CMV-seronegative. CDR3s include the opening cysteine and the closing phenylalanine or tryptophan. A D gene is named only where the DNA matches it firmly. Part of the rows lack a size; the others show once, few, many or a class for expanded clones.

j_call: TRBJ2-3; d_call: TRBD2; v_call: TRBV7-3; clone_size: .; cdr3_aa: CASSLSSGLAGGTDTQYF; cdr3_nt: TGTGCCAGCAGCTTAAGTAGTGGGCTAGCGGGGGGCACAGATACGCAGTATTTT
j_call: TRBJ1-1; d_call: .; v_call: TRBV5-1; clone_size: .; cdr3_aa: CASSLTGKDTEAFF; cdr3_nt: TGCGCCAGCAGCTTGACAGGGAAGGACACTGAAGCTTTCTTT
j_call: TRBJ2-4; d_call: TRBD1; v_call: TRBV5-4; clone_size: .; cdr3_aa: CASSRRDRALAKNIQYF; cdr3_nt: TGTGCCAGCAGCAGAAGAGACAGGGCCTTAGCCAAAAACATTCAGTACTTC
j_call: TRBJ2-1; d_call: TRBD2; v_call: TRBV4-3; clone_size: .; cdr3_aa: CASSQGVFAGGLGNEQFF; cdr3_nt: TGCGCCAGCAGCCAAGGAGTATTCGCGGGGGGGCTTGGAAATGAGCAGTTCTTC
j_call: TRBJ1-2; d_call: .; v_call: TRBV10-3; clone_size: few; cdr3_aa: CAISLTGANYGYTF; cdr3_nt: TGTGCCATCAGTCTGACAGGAGCTAACTATGGCTACACCTTC
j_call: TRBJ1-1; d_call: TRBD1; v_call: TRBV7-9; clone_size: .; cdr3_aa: CSSSLGDRTLGEAFF; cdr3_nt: TGTTCCAGCAGCTTAGGGGACAGGACACTAGGTGAAGCTTTCTTT
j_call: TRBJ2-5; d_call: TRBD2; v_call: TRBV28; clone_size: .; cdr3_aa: CASSSSGILETQYF; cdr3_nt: TGTGCCAGCAGTTCGAGCGGGATCCTCGAGACCCAGTACTTC
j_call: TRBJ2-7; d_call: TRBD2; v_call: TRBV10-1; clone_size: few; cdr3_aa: CASSEKLAGDSYEQYF; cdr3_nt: TGCGCCAGCAGCGAGAAACTAGCGGGGGACTCCTACGAGCAGTACTTC
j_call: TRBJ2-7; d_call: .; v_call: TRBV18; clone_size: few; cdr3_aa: CASSPPETGFAYEQYF; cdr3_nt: TGTGCCAGCTCACCACCGGAAACAGGGTTCGCCTACGAGCAGTACTTC
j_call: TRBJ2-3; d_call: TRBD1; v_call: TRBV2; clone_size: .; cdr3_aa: CASILGQGSFTDTQYF; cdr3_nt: TGTGCCAGTATCCTAGGACAGGGGTCTTTCACAGATACGCAGTATTTT
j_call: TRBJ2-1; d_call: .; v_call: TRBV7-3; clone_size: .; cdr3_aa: CASSLGPADQYNEQFF; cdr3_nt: TGTGCCAGCAGCTTGGGGCCGGCTGATCAATACAATGAGCAGTTCTTC
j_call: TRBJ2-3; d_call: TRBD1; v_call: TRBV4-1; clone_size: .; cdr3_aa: CASSQRSIGTGGVDTQYF; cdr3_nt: TGCGCCAGCAGCCAAAGGTCAATCGGGACAGGGGGCGTAGATACGCAGTATTTT
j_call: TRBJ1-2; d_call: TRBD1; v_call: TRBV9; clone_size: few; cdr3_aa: CASSGRQGYGYTF; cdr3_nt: TGTGCCAGCAGCGGAAGACAGGGCTATGGCTACACCTTC
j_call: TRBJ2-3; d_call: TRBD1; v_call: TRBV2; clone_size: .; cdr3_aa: CASTRTGETDTQYF; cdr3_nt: TGTGCCAGCACCCGGACAGGGGAGACAGATACGCAGTATTTT
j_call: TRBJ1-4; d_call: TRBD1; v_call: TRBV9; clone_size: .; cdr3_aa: CASSVRPTGANEKLFF; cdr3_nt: TGTGCCAGCAGCGTTCGTCCGACAGGGGCCAATGAAAAACTGTTTTTT
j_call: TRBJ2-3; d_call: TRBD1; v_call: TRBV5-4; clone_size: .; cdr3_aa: CASSLWTGGVPDTQYF; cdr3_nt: TGTGCCAGCAGCCTCTGGACAGGGGGGGTCCCAGATACGCAGTATTTT
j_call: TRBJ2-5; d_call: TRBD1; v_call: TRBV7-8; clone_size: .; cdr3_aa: CASSLFGTGGQETQYF; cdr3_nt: TGTGCCAGCAGCTTATTTGGGACAGGGGGGCAAGAGACCCAGTACTTC
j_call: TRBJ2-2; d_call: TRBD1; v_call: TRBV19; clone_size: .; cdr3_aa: CASRRAQGEFDGELFF; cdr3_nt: TGTGCCAGTAGGCGCGCACAGGGGGAATTTGACGGGGAGCTGTTTTTT
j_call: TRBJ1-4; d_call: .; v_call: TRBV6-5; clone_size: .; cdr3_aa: CASSYSIQPRNEKLFF; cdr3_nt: TGTGCCAGCAGTTACTCGATACAACCCCGTAATGAAAAACTGTTTTTT
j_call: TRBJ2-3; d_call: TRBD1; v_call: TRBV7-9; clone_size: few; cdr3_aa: CASSFQGAITDTQYF; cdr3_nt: TGTGCCAGCAGCTTCCAGGGGGCGATTACAGATACGCAGTATTTT
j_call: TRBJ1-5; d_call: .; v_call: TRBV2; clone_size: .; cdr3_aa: CASSADSPQPQHF; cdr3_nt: TGTGCCAGCAGTGCGGACAGTCCCCAGCCCCAGCATTTT
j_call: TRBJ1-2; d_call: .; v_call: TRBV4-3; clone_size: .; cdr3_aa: CASSQADGGDYGYTF; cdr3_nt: TGCGCCAGCAGCCAGGCGGACGGGGGGGACTATGGCTACACCTTC
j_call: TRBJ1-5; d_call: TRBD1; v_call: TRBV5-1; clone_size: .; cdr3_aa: CASSLTGAGNQPQHF; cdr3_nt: TGCGCCAGCAGCTTGACAGGGGCAGGCAATCAGCCCCAGCATTTT
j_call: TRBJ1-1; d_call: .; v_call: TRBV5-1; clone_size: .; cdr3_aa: CASSLRVGARNTEAFF; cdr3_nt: TGCGCCAGCAGCTTGCGTGTTGGGGCCCGGAACACTGAAGCTTTCTTT
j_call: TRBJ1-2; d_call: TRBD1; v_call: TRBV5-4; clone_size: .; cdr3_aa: CASSSLGQGHGYTF; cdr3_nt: TGTGCCAGCAGCTCCTTGGGACAGGGGCATGGCTACACCTTC
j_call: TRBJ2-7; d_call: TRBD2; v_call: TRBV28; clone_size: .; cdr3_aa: CASSPGLAVYEQYF; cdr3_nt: TGTGCCAGCAGTCCGGGACTAGCGGTCTACGAGCAGTACTTC
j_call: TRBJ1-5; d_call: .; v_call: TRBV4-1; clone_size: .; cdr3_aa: CASSQVGGERNQPQHF; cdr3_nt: TGCGCCAGCAGCCAAGTGGGGGGAGAGCGGAATCAGCCCCAGCATTTT